This TCR beta chain appears in the sequencing data of a study of Tregs in tolerant kidney transplant recipients. Study results and caveats: Nucleotide sequences could not be compared across some patients' samples due to primer changes.

Points on this clone: No antigen is known for it.

The table came from immunoSEQ multiplex PCR; TCRdb's copy has only in-frame clones and leaves some out. The sample includes 50,000 or so clones, over 85% seen only once; the top ten take 15% to 17%. The nonmyeloablative bone marrow transplants came from related graft donors, with transient mixed chimerism. Germline CDR1 and CDR2: LNHNV and YYDKDF (reference sequence). V gave up 5 bases and J gave up 0 bases; unmatched junction bases: 11. The CDR3 has 17 residues. The specimen comprised CD8+ T cells from blood (PBMCs), sampled 12 months after the transplant. This chain connects TRBV15 to TRBJ2-7; 9 nucleotides line up with TRBD1. This receptor was identified in a human patient who received a combined kidney and bone marrow transplant. Some of the T cells might come from the graft donor. CDR3 sequence reads: CATSSLKGQGSSYEQYF. The CDR3 bases are TGTGCCACCAGCTCCCTAAAGGGACAGGGAAGCTCCTACGAGCAGTACTTC.